This passage covers 20 T cell receptor beta chains from one sample sequenced in a study of blood T cell repertoires in COVID-19. Only in-frame clones appear in the TCRdb table, and some are missing; sequencing was by immunoSEQ multiplex PCR. Here the sample spans fewer than 100,000 clones, roughly 90% being singletons. The sample comprised peripheral blood. These receptors all stem from a woman older than 75 with acute or convalescent COVID-19.

This clone showed up just a few times. V gene TRBV6-5 combines with J gene TRBJ1-1; D is uncertain. The CDR3 is 15 residues long. Germline CDR1 MNHEY, CDR2 SVGAGI. With 6 bases removed from V and 0 bases from J, the gap between germline ends came to 14 bases. CDR3 nucleotides: TGTGCCAGCAGCCGACGGGTTACAATGAACACTGAAGCTTTCTTT. Translation gives CASSRRVTMNTEAFF.

V gene TRBV3-1 (or the pseudogene TRBV3-2) combines with J gene TRBJ1-1; D unresolved. CDR3 length: 13 amino acids. V lost 1 base and J lost 1, with 4 bases in between. Germline CDR1 LGHDT, CDR2 YNNKEL (reference sequence). The CDR3, as DNA: TGTGCCAGCAGCCAAGCAGGGAACACTGAAGCTTTCTTT. This gives the protein CASSQAGNTEAFF.

In nucleotides, the CDR3 is TGTGCCAGCAGCTTAGCAGGGAGGGCGAACACCGGGGAGCTGTTTTTT. As protein: CASSLAGRANTGELFF. The chain uses TRBV7-2 and TRBJ2-2; 7 nucleotides agree with TRBD2. The V segment lost 0 bases and the J segment 0 bases; nucleotides outside the gene matches: 1. CDR1 is SGHTA, CDR2 FQGNSA, per germline. CDR3 length: 16 residues.

This chain links TRBV9 with TRBJ2-3; TRBD2 matches 9 bases. This CDR3 is built from 18 residues. Germline loops: CDR1 SGDLS, CDR2 YYNGEE. J lost 0 bases, V lost 0 bases, and 8 bases had no gene match. CDR3 residues: CASSVVPSGTPSTDTQYF. CDR3 nucleotides: TGTGCCAGCAGCGTAGTTCCTAGCGGGACACCTAGCACAGATACGCAGTATTTT.

This clone has only a few counts. V gene TRBV5-4 combines with J gene TRBJ1-2; unclear D gene. This CDR3 contains 13 residues. V was trimmed by 2 bases and J by 3 bases, leaving 8 bases between them. Per germline, CDR1 SGHNT and CDR2 YYREEE (reference sequence). The CDR3 nucleotides are TGTGCCAGCAGCTTTGAGGGAGACTATGGCTACACCTTC. This sequence encodes CASSFEGDYGYTF.

The rearrangement uses TRBV7-3 and TRBJ2-1; weak D call: TRBD2 (6 bases). Germline lookup yields CDR1 SGHTA and CDR2 FQGTGA. Trimming pared 4 bases from V and 0 bases from J, leaving 13 bases between. This CDR3 is 16 amino acids long. The CDR3 here is CASSSYPGVSYNEQFF. The CDR3 DNA follows: TGTGCCAGCAGCTCCTACCCGGGGGTCTCCTACAATGAGCAGTTCTTC.

V usage is TRBV7-2 and J usage is TRBJ1-5; tentative D call: TRBD1 (6 bases). V shed 5 bases and J shed 7 bases, with 12 bases lying between them. CDR3 length equals 13 residues. From germline, CDR1 is SGHTA and CDR2 FQGNSA. The CDR3 DNA sequence: TGTGCCAGCAGCACACAGGGTGGGCAGCCCCAGCATTTT. It encodes CASSTQGGQPQHF.

The table lists this clone with a count of one. CDR3 nucleotide sequence: TGCGCCAGCACCTTTGGACAGCTGAACACTGAAGCTTTCTTT. Protein sequence: CASTFGQLNTEAFF. The rearrangement joins TRBV10-2 to TRBJ1-1; a possible D gene is TRBD1 (6 bases). Trimming left V 7 bases short and J 0 bases short, with 12 bases between. This CDR3 region has 14 residues. Germline V CDR1 and CDR2: WSHSY, SAAADI.

This sequence joins TRBV12-3 or TRBV12-4 and TRBJ2-5, with D unclear. V was cut by 2 bases and J by 0 bases, with 4 bases left in between. The CDR3 consists of 13 residues. The CDR3 loop reads CASSLLHQETQYF. For the CDR3, the DNA is TGTGCCAGCAGTTTACTCCACCAAGAGACCCAGTACTTC.

The V call is TRBV4-1, the J call TRBJ1-5; D is ambiguous. V lost 0 bases and J 7 bases, leaving 10 bases between the germline ends. CDR3 length: 14 residues. In germline, CDR1 is MGHRA, CDR2 YSYEKL. The CDR3 is CASSQDQAVQPQHF. Written as DNA, the CDR3 is TGCGCCAGCAGCCAAGATCAAGCGGTCCAGCCCCAGCATTTT.

This chain uses TRBV3-1 (or the pseudogene TRBV3-2) with TRBJ2-1; 10 bases line up with TRBD2. This CDR3 is built from 16 residues. V was clipped by 2 bases and J by 4 bases; unmatched bases: 5. Germline lookup yields CDR1 LGHDT and CDR2 YNNKEL (reference sequence). This CDR3 is CASSQPPSGGYNEQFF. In nucleotides, the CDR3 is TGTGCCAGCAGCCAACCCCCTAGCGGGGGTTACAATGAGCAGTTCTTC.

The chain joins TRBV28 to TRBJ1-5; no clear D gene. The CDR3 is 12 residues long. Per the germline V gene, CDR1 is MDHEN and CDR2 is SYDVKM. V was cut by 5 bases and J by 4 bases, with 6 bases left in between. The CDR3 DNA reads as TGTGCCAGCAGTGTATTAAATCAGCCCCAGCATTTT. Its translation is CASSVLNQPQHF.

The chain recombines TRBV19 with TRBJ2-3, with D possibly TRBD1 on 6 matching bases. V was clipped by 1 base and J by 0 bases, with 8 bases between them. Looked up from germline, CDR1 is LNHDA and CDR2 is SQIVND (reference sequence). The CDR3 consists of 15 residues. CDR3 region: CASSIGTASTDTQYF. CDR3 in DNA: TGTGCCAGTAGTATAGGGACAGCGAGCACAGATACGCAGTATTTT.

The count of this clone is one. The chain carries TRBV18 and TRBJ1-1, with 8 bases fitting TRBD1. Germline V gives CDR1 KGHSH, CDR2 LQKENI. The CDR3 runs to 13 residues. V gave up 6 bases and J gave up 3 bases; unmatched junction bases: 3. This chain's CDR3 is CASSGQGDTEAFF. As DNA, the CDR3 is TGTGCCAGCTCTGGACAGGGCGACACTGAAGCTTTCTTT.

V and J are TRBV3-1 (or the pseudogene TRBV3-2) and TRBJ2-3; perhaps TRBD2 as D (6 bases). The CDR3 extends over 14 amino acids. Trimming left V 8 bases short and J 9 bases short, with 21 bases between. Looked up from germline, CDR1 is LGHDT and CDR2 is YNNKEL (reference sequence). This chain's CDR3 is CASGGDWPKGTQYF. DNA of the CDR3: TGTGCCAGCGGAGGGGATTGGCCTAAAGGGACGCAGTATTTT.

CDR3 sequence: CANTGTGWEQYF. The CDR3 DNA reads TGTGCCAATACCGGGACAGGATGGGAGCAGTACTTC. The chain is built from TRBV19 and TRBJ2-7; 8 bases are a match to TRBD1. The CDR3 is 12 amino acids. The J segment lost 7 bases and the V segment lost 10 bases, leaving 9 bases of the junction unmatched. Germline CDR1 LNHDA, CDR2 SQIVND (reference sequence).

The chain recombines TRBV5-1 with TRBJ2-1; D is ambiguous. Trimming shortened V by 3 bases and J by 4 bases, and 5 bases separated the two germline ends. CDR3 length: 12 amino acids. Germline CDR1 SGHRS, CDR2 YFSETQ. The CDR3 spells CASSSIYNEQFF. The CDR3 DNA reads as TGCGCCAGCAGCTCAATTTACAATGAGCAGTTCTTC.

This rearrangement joins TRBV6-5 to TRBJ2-3; D is perhaps TRBD2 (6 bases). The CDR3 covers 13 residues. The germline V gene encodes CDR1 MNHEY and CDR2 SVGAGI. V shed 6 bases and J shed 5 bases, with 12 bases lying between them. In nucleotides, the CDR3 is TGTGCCAGCAGCCACCTAGCGCAAGATACGCAGTATTTT. Protein sequence: CASSHLAQDTQYF.

J is TRBJ1-4 and V is TRBV7-2, with D perhaps matching TRBD1 (5 bases). V dropped 5 bases and J dropped 8 bases, with 27 bases sitting between them. There are 18 residues in the CDR3. CDR1 is SGHTA, CDR2 FQGNSA, per germline. The CDR3 DNA follows: TGTGCCAGCAGCCGCTTACCCCAACGCGGGGCAGGTCTGGAAAAACTGTTTTTT. It codes for CASSRLPQRGAGLEKLFF. Variable domain in full (rest from reference TRBV7-2 and TRBJ1-4): GAGVSQSPSNKVTEKGKDVELRCDPISGHTALYWYRQSLGQGLEFLIYFQGNSAPDKSGLPSDRFSAERTGGSVSTLTIQRTQQEDSAVYLCASSRLPQRGAGLEKLFFGSGTQLSVL.

This rearrangement joins TRBV7-2 to TRBJ1-6; possibly TRBD1 for D (6 bases). V lost 5 bases, J lost 7 bases, and 15 bases lay in between. The CDR3 runs 15 residues. Germline V gene lookup returns CDR1 SGHTA and CDR2 FQGNSA. Here the CDR3 reads CASSETGMGNSPLHF. CDR3 bases: TGTGCCAGCAGCGAAACAGGGATGGGAAATTCACCCCTCCACTTT.